This note documents a single T cell receptor (beta chain) sequence. Its antigen remains undetermined. No base quality values were provided; no much bigger clone lies one nucleotide off. The data derive from a study of T cell responses to AZD1222 COVID-19 vaccine (dated by TCRdb to 2020 to 2022). Broadly, across the study: AZD1222 recipients whose second dose came at about 4 weeks and those whose second dose came at about 12 weeks were combined into one group, since spike-specific TCR depth and breadth did not differ between the two schedules. TCR sequencing was performed for over 230 trial participants, of whom roughly 200 were given two doses of AZD1222 and approximately 25 were given two doses of MenACWY control vaccine. Trial participants were enrolled into age subgroups of 18-55, 56-69 and 70-plus years, which contained about 150, 27 and 61 TCR-sequenced participants, respectively. Findings and caveats that apply to the study as a whole: Conclusions about previously exposed vaccinees are limited because only six or seven AZD1222 recipients were SARS-CoV-2 seropositive at baseline. Reportedly, almost half of the unique spike-specific TCRs recognized epitopes lying outside the regions that are mutated in the B.1.351 and B.1.1.7 variants. In the small 56-69-year group, the increase in depth fell short of significance, most likely because of low power. Because no samples from the day 14 peak response were available, repertoires could be characterized only after the peak T cell response. A significant rise in spike-specific TCR breadth and depth was observed after two AZD1222 doses relative to day 0 and relative to MenACWY recipients. Participants were mostly white British, with more females than males. The authors suggested clonal diversity may have been underestimated. The vaccine-associated CD4 TCRs covered the entire spike protein, and the dominant responses fell in regions 160-218 and 743-854.

The CDR3 regions of human TCRbeta chains were analyzed by immunosequencing. In the paper's pipeline: Repertoire TCRs were matched against a reference library of SARS-CoV-2-specific TCRs generated with the MIRA antigen-specificity platform. Breadth meant the fraction of unique TCRs that were SARS-CoV-2-associated, whereas depth meant the fraction of total T cells that were SARS-CoV-2-associated. Each spike-specific TCR was assigned to its reactive spike region and to a CD4 or CD8 class using the MIRA data. Log10-transformed breadth and depth values were compared by one-way ANOVA with Sidak's multiple comparisons tests. TCRdb took this table from immuneACCESS and kept in-frame rearrangements with V and J called. Such tables lack part of the clones; where checked against another copy, unresolved V genes explain under half of the gap, and the rest is unexplained. The V and J calls and clone size come from that table; D and trimming were worked out from the DNA. This sample lists 150,000 to 200,000 clones; roughly 93% were detected once. The ten largest account for 7.5% to 9.5% of the sample.

From its cysteine to its phenylalanine, the CDR3 spans 14 amino acids. The sequence is cut down to CDR3 DNA, 42 bases in frame from base 1. V has 4 bases trimmed and J has 4 bases trimmed; junction bases matching no gene number 5. Looking up the germline V gene yields CDR1 MNHEY and CDR2 SVGAGI. Interpreted using the paper, the time point label stands for: baseline before first vaccination. Vaccinee samples were obtained from the UK trials COV001 and COV002, which included a single-blind randomized controlled phase 2/3 trial of AZD1222 (ChAdOx1 nCoV-19) in healthy adults. For TCRbeta chain sequencing, PBMC samples were collected from trial participants at day 0 and at day 28 after the second dose.

This material consisted of peripheral blood, taken on day 0 of AZD1222 vaccination. This TCR came from an adult in good health. The sequence is built from TRBV6-5 and TRBJ2-7, and 9 bases in between align with TRBD1. The CDR3 region reads CASSFGTGSYEQYF. In nucleotides, the sequence is TGTGCCAGCAGTTTCGGGACAGGGTCTTACGAGCAGTACTTC.